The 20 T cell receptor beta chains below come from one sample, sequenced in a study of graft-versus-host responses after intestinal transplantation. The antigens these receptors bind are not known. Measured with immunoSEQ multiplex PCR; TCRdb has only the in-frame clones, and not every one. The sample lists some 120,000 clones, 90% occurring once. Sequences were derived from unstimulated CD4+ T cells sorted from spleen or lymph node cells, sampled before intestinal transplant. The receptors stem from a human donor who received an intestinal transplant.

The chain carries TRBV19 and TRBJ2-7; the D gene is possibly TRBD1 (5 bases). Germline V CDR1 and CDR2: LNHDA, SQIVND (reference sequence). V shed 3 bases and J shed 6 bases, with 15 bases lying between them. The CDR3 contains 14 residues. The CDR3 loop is CASSMVGNRSEQYF. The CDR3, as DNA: TGTGCCAGTAGTATGGTTGGAAACAGGTCCGAGCAGTACTTC.

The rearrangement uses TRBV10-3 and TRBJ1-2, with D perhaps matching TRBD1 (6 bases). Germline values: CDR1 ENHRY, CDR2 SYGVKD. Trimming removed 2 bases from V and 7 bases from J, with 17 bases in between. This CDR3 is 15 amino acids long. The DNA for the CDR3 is TGTGCCATCAGTGAGAGTTCGGGCAGGGGCTTTGGCTACACCTTC. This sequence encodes CAISESSGRGFGYTF.

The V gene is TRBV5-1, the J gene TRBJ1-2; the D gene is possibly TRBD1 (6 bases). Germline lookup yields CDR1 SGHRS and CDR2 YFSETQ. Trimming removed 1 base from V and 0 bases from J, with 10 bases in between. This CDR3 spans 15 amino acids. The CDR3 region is CASSLQGFPNYGYTF. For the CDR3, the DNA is TGCGCCAGCAGCTTGCAGGGGTTTCCTAACTATGGCTACACCTTC.

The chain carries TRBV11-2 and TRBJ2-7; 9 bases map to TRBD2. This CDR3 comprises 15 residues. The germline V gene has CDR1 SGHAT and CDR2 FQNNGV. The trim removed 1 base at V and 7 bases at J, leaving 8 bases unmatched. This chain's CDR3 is CASSLVAGAFREQYF. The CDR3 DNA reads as TGTGCCAGCAGCTTAGTAGCGGGGGCCTTTCGGGAGCAGTACTTC. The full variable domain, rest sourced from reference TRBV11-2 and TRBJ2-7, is EAGVAQSPRYKIIEKRQSVAFWCNPISGHATLYWYQQILGQGPKLLIQFQNNGVVDDSQLPKDRFSAERLKGVDSTLKIQPAKLEDSAVYLCASSLVAGAFREQYFGPGTRLTVT.

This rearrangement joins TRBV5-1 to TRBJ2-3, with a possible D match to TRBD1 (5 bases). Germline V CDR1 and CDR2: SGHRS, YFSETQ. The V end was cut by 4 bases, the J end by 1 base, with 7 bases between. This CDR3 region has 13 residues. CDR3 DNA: TGCGCCAGCAGCACACAGGGCACAGATACGCAGTATTTT. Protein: CASSTQGTDTQYF.

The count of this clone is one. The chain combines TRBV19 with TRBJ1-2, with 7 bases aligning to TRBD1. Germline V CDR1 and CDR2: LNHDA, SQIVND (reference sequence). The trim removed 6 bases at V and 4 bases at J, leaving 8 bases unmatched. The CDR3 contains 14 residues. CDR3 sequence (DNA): TGTGCCAGTAGCTACTACAGGGGATCCTATGGCTACACCTTC. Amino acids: CASSYYRGSYGYTF.

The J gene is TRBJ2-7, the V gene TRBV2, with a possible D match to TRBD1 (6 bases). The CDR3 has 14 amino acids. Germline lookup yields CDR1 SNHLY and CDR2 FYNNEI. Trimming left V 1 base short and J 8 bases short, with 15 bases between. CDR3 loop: CASSEELTGTKQYF. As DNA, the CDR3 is TGTGCCAGCAGTGAAGAGCTTACCGGGACAAAGCAGTACTTC.

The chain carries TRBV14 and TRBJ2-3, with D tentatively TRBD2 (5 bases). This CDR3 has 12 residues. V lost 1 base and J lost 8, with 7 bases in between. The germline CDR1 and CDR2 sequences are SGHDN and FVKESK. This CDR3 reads CASSQVRGTQYF. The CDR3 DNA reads TGTGCCAGCAGCCAAGTTCGGGGTACGCAGTATTTT.

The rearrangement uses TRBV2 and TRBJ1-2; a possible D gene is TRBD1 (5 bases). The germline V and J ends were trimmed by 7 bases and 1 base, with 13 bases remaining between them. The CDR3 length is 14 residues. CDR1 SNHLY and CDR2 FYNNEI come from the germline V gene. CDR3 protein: CASTSHDSNYGYTF. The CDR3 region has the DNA TGTGCCAGCACTAGTCACGACAGTAACTATGGCTACACCTTC.

CDR3 sequence: CASSLGEKTGGHYEQYF. CDR3 bases: TGCGCCAGCAGCTTGGGGGAAAAAACAGGGGGACACTACGAGCAGTACTTC. The V gene is TRBV5-1, the J gene TRBJ2-7, with 8 bases aligning to TRBD1. Germline V gene data show CDR1 as SGHRS and CDR2 as YFSETQ. V lost 0 bases and J lost 3; bases outside the gene matches: 11. CDR3 length: 17 residues.

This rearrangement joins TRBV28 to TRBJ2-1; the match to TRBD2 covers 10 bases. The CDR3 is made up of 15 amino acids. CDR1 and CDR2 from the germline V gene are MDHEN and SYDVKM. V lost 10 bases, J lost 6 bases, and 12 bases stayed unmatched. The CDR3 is CATRRRTSGTNEQFF. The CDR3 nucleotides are TGTGCCACTAGACGTAGGACTAGCGGAACCAATGAGCAGTTCTTC.

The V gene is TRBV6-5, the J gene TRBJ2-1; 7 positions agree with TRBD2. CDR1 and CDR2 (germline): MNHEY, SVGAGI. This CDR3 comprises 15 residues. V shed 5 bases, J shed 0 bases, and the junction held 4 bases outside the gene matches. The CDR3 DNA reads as TGTGCCAGCAGTCTCACTAGCGCCTCCTACAATGAGCAGTTCTTC. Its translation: CASSLTSASYNEQFF.

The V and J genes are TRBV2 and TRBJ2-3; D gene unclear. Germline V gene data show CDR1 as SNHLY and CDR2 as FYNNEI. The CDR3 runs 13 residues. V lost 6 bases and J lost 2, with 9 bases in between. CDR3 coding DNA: TGTGCCAGCAGACGGAGTTTCACAGATACGCAGTATTTT. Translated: CASRRSFTDTQYF. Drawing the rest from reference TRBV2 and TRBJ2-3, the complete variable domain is EPEVTQTPSHQVTQMGQEVILRCVPISNHLYFYWYRQILGQKVEFLVSFYNNEISEKSEIFDDQFSVERPDGSNFTLKIRSTKLEDSAMYFCASRRSFTDTQYFGPGTRLTVL.

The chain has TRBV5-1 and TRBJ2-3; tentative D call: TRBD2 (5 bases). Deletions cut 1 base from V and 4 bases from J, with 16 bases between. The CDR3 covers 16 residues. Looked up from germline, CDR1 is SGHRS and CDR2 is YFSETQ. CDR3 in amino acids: CASSLSGSAGADTQYF. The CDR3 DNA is TGCGCCAGCAGCTTGTCGGGTAGCGCTGGGGCAGATACGCAGTATTTT.

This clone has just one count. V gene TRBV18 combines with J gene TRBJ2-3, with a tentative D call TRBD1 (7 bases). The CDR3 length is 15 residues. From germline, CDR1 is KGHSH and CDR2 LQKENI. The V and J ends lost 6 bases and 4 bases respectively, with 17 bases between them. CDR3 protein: CASSPQGGVADTQYF. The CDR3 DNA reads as TGTGCCAGCTCCCCCCAGGGGGGAGTCGCAGATACGCAGTATTTT.

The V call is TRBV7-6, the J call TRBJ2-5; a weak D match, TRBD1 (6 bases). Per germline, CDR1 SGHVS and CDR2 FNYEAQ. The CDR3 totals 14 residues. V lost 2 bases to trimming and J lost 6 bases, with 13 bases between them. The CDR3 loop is CASSLNSGVKTQYF. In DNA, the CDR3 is TGTGCCAGCAGCTTAAATTCAGGGGTGAAGACCCAGTACTTC.

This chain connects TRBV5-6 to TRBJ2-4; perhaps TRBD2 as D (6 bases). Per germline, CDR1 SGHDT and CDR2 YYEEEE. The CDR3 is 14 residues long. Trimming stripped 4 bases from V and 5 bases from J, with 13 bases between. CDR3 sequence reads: CASSQAEGQNIQYF. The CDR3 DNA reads TGTGCCAGCAGCCAGGCGGAGGGCCAAAACATTCAGTACTTC.

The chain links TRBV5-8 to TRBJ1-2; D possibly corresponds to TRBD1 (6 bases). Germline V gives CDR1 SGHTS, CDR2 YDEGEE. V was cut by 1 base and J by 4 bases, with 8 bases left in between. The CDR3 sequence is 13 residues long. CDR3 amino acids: CASSLTGFYGYTF. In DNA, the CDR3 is TGTGCCAGCAGCTTGACAGGGTTCTATGGCTACACCTTC. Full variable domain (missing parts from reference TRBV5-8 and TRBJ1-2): EAGVTQSPTHLIKTRGQQATLRCSPISGHTSVYWYQQALGLGLQFLLWYDEGEERNRGNFPPRFSGRQFPNYSSELNVNALELEDSALYLCASSLTGFYGYTFGSGTRLTVV.

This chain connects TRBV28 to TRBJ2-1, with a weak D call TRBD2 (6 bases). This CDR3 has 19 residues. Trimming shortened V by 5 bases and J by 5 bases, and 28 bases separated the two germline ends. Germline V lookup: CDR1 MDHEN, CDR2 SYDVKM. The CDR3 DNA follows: TGTGCCAGCAGTCCCTCGGGTTTCTACGCGGGATGGGCAGACAATGAGCAGTTCTTC. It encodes CASSPSGFYAGWADNEQFF. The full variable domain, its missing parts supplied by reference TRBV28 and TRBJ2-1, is DVKVTQSSRYLVKRTGEKVFLECVQDMDHENMFWYRQDPGLGLRLIYFSYDVKMKEKGDIPEGYSVSREKKERFSLILESASTNQTSMYLCASSPSGFYAGWADNEQFFGPGTRLTVL.

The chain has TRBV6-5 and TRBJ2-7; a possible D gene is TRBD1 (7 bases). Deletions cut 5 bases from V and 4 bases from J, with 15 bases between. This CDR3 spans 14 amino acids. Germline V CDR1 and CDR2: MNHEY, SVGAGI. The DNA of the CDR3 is TGTGCCAGCAGTGTCCAGGGGGGAAGGTACGAGCAGTACTTC. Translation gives CASSVQGGRYEQYF.